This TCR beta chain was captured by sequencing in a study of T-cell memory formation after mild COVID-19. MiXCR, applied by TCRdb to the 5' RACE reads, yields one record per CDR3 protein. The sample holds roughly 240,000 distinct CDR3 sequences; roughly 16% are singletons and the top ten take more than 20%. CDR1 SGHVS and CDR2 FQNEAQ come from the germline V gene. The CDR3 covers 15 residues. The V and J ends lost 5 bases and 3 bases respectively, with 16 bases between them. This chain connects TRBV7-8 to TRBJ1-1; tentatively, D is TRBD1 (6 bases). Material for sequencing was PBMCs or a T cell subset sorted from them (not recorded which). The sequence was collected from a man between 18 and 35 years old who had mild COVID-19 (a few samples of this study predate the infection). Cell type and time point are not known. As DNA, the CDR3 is TGTGCCAGCAGCCACACCCTGGGGGCGGACACTGAAGCTTTCTTT. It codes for CASSHTLGADTEAFF.